The clone carrying this TCR beta chain has just a few counts. Its target is not known. Trimming pared 4 bases from V and 12 bases from J, leaving 13 bases between. The CDR3 has 12 amino acids. The germline V gene has CDR1 SEHNR and CDR2 FQNEAQ (reference sequence). Libraries were prepared by immunoSEQ multiplex PCR; TCRdb keeps only in-frame clonotypes and omits some of them. Of 68,000 or so clones in the sample, roughly 90% were seen once. It was the approximately 120-subject validation cohort, separate from the approximately 680-subject first cohort, to which the donors belonged. The record originates from a study of cytomegalovirus exposure and HLA in healthy donors. Findings and limits, study-wide: One later analysis, an examination of the 90 to 150 validation repertoires, found that first-cohort TCR clusters tended to co-occur in them.

Sequencing used PBMCs. The chain uses TRBV7-9 and TRBJ2-4; D is possibly TRBD2 (5 bases). This TCR came from a woman under 30 in good health and CMV-seronegative. CDR3 loop: CASSSSGPTQYF. The CDR3 DNA sequence: TGTGCCAGCAGCTCGAGCGGACCGACTCAGTACTTC.